The T cell receptor beta chain described here comes from a study of T cell repertoires in cytomegalovirus infection. MiXCR, applied by TCRdb to the reads, yields one record per CDR3 protein. The sample lists around 340,000 distinct CDR3 sequences, almost 30% occurring once. Worth noting for this clonotype: The antigen remains unidentified.

This CDR3 has 13 residues. Germline loops: CDR1 ENHRY, CDR2 SYGVKD. V dropped 4 bases and J dropped 8 bases, with 11 bases sitting between them. The rearrangement links TRBV10-3 to TRBJ1-4; TRBD1 might be the D (5 bases). The specimen was cultured PBMCs, collected from culture after CMV antigen stimulation. The receptor was derived from a human donor in good health (CMV status not recorded). Some clones in this sample may be carry-over from other donors' samples. Here the CDR3 reads CAISGTGGEKLFF. The CDR3 DNA reads as TGTGCCATCAGTGGGACTGGGGGGGAAAAACTGTTTTTT.